This T cell receptor (beta chain) was observed in a study of beta chain features in type 1 diabetes. Study information: On cell yields, gender and age, patients and healthy donors were similar.

The ends were cut back, 3 bases at V and 6 bases at J, with 17 bases in the middle. Germline values: CDR1 MNHEY, CDR2 SMNVEV (reference sequence). The CDR3 sequence is 15 residues long. The sample holds a few counts of this clone. The whole isolated RNA underwent reverse transcription, so sequencing captured expressed TCRB transcripts. Produced via immunoSEQ multiplex PCR; TCRdb's table is partial and in-frame only. Of under 950,000 clones in the sample, under 20% were seen once. Based on CD45RO/CCR7/CD25/CD127/CD95/CD27, CD4+ regulatory, stem cell-like memory, naive and central memory cells were sorted.

The chain combines TRBV27 with TRBJ2-5, with D tentatively TRBD1 (6 bases). Sequenced input: naive CD4+ T cells from blood. The TCR comes from a young woman in good health. The CDR3 nucleotides read TGTGCCAGCAGTTTGGTGAGAGGGGGTGTAAAGACCCAGTACTTC. Protein sequence: CASSLVRGGVKTQYF.